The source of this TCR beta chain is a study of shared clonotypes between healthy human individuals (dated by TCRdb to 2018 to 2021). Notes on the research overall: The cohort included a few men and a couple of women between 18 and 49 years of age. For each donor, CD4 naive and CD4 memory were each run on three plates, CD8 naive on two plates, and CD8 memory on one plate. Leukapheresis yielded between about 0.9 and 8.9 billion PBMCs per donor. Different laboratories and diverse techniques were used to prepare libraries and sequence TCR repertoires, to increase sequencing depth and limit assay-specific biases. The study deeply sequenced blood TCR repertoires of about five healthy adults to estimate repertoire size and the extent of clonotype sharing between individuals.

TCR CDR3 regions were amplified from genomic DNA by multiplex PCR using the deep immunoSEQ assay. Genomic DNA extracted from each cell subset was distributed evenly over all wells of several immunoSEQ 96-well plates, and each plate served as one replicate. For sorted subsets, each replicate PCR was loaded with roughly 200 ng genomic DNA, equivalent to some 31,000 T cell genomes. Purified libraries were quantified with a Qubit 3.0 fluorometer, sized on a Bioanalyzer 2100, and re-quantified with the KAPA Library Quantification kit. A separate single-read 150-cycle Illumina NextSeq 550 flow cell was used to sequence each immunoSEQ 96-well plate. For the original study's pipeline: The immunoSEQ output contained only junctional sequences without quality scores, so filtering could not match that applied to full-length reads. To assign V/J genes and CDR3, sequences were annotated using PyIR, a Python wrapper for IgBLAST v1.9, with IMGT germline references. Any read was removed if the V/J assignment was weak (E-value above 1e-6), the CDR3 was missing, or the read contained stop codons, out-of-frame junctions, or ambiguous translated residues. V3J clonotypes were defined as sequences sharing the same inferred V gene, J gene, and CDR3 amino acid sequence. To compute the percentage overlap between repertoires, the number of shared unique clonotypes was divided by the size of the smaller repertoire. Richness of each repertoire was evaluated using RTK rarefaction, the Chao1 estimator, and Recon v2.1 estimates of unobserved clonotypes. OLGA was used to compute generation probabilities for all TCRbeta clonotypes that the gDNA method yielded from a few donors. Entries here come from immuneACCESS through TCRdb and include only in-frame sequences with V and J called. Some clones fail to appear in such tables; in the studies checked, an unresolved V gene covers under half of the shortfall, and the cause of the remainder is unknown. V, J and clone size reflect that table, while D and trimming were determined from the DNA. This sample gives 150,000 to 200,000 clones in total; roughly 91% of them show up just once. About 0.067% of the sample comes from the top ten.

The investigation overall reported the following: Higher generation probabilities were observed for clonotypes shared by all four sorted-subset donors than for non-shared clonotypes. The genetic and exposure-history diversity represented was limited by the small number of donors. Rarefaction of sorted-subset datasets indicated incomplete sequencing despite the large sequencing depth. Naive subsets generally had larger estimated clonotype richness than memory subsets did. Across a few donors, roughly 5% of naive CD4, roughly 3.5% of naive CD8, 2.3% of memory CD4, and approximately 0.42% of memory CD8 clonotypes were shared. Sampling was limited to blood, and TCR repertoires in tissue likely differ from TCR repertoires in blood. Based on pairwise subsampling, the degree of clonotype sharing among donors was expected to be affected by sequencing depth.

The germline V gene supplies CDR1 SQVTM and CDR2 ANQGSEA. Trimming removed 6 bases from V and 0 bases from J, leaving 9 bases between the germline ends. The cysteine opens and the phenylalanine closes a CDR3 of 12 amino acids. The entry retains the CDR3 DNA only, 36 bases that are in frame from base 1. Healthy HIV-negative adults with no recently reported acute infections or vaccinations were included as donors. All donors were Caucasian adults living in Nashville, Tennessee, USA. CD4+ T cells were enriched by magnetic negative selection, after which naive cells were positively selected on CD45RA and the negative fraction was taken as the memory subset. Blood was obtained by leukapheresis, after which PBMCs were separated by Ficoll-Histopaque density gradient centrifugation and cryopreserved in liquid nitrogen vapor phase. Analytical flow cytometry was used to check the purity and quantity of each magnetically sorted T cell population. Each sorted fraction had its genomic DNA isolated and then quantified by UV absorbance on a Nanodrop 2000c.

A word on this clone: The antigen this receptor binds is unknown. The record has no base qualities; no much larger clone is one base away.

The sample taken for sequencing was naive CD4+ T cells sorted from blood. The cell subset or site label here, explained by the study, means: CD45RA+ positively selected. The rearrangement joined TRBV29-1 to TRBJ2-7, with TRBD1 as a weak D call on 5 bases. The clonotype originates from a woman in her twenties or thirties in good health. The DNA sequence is TGCAGCGTCGCGACAGTCTCCTACGAGCAGTACTTC. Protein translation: CSVATVSYEQYF.